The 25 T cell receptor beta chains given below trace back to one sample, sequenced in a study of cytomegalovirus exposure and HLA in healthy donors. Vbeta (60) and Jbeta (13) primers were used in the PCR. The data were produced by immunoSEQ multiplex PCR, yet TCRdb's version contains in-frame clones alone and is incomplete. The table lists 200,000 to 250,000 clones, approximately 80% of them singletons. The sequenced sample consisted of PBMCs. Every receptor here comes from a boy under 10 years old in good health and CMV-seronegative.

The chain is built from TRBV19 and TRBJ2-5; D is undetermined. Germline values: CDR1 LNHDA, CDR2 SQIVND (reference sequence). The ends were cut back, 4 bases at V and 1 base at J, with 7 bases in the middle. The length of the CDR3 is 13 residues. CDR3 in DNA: TGTGCCAGTAGTAATCTGGCCCAAGAGACCCAGTACTTC. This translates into CASSNLAQETQYF.

The CDR3 spells CASSPYPRGGGDTEAFF. CDR3 DNA sequence: TGTGCCAGCTCACCCTACCCTAGGGGGGGCGGTGACACTGAAGCTTTCTTT. This sequence joins TRBV18 and TRBJ1-1; D perhaps matches TRBD1 (6 bases). The CDR3 has 17 amino acids. CDR1 is KGHSH and CDR2 is LQKENI in the germline V gene. V was cut by 3 bases and J by 3 bases, with 20 bases left in between.

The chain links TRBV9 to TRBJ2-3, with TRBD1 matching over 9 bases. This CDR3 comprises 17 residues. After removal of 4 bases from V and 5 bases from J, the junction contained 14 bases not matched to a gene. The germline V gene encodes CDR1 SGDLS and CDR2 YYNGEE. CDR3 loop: CASSLPKQGASLDTQYF. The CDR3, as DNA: TGTGCCAGCAGCCTCCCCAAACAGGGGGCATCTTTAGATACGCAGTATTTT.

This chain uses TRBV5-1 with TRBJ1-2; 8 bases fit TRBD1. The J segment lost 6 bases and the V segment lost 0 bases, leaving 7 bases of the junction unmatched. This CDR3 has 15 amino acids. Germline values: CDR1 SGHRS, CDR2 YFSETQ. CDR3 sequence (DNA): TGCGCCAGCAGCTTGGTCCAGGGGGCGTTACATGGCTACACCTTC. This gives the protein CASSLVQGALHGYTF.

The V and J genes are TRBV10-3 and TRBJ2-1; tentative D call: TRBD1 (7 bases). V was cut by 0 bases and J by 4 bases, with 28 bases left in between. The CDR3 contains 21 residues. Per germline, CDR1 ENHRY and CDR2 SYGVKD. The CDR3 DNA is TGTGCCATCAGTGAGTCCGGAGGGTTCCCCAAAGACAGGGCCCCTTACAATGAGCAGTTCTTC. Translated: CAISESGGFPKDRAPYNEQFF.

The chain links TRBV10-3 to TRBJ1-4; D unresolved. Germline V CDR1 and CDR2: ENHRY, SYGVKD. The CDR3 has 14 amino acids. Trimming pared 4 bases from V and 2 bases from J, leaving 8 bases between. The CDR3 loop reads CAISGTGTNEKLFF. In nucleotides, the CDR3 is TGTGCCATCAGTGGGACGGGGACTAATGAAAAACTGTTTTTT.

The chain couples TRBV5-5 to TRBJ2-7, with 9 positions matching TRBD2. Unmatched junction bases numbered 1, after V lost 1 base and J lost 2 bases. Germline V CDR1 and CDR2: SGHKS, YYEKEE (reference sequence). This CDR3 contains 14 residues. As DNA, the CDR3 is TGTGCCAGCAGCTTGTCTAGCGGGGCCTACGAGCAGTACTTC. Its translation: CASSLSSGAYEQYF.

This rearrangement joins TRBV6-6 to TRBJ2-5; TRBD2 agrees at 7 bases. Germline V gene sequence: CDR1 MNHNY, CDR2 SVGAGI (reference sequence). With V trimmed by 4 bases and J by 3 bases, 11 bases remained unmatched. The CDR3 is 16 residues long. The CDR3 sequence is CASSLGGLAGEETQYF. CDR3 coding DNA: TGTGCCAGCAGTTTGGGGGGACTCGCGGGGGAAGAGACCCAGTACTTC.

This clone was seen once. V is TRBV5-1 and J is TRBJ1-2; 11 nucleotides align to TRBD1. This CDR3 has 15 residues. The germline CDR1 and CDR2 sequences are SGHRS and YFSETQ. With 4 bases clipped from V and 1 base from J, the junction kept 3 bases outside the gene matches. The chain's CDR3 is CASSAGTGGNYGYTF. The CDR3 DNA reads TGCGCCAGCAGCGCCGGGACAGGGGGTAACTATGGCTACACCTTC.

Here the CDR3 reads CASSFGLAGGLNTEAFF. For the CDR3, the DNA is TGCGCCAGCAGCTTTGGTTTGGCAGGGGGCTTGAACACTGAAGCTTTCTTT. V usage is TRBV5-1 and J usage is TRBJ1-1; 8 bases are shared with TRBD1. CDR3 size: 17 residues. Per the germline V gene, CDR1 is SGHRS and CDR2 is YFSETQ. The V gene end was trimmed by 2 bases and the J gene end by 0 bases; junction bases not matched to a gene: 9.

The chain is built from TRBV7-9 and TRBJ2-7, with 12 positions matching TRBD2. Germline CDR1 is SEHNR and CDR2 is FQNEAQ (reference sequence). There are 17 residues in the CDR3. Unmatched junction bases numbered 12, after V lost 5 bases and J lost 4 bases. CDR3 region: CASSGGETSGSLYEQYF. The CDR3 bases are TGTGCCAGCAGCGGGGGGGAGACTAGCGGGAGTTTATACGAGCAGTACTTC.

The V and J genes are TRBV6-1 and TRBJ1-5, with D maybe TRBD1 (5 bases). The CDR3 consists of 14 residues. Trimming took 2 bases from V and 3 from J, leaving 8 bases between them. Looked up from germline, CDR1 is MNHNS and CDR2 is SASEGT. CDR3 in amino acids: CASSESGNNQPQHF. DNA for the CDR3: TGTGCCAGCAGTGAATCAGGGAACAATCAGCCCCAGCATTTT.

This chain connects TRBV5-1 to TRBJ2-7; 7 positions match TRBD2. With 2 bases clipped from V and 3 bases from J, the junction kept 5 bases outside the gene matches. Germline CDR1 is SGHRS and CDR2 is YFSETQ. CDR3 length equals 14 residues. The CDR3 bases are TGCGCCAGCAGCTTAGCGGGGCCCAACTACGAGCAGTACTTC. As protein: CASSLAGPNYEQYF. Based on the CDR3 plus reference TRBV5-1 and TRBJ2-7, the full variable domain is KAGVTQTPRYLIKTRGQQVTLSCSPISGHRSVSWYQQTPGQGLQFLFEYFSETQRNKGNFPGRFSGRQFSNSRSEMNVSTLELGDSALYLCASSLAGPNYEQYFGPGTRLTVT.

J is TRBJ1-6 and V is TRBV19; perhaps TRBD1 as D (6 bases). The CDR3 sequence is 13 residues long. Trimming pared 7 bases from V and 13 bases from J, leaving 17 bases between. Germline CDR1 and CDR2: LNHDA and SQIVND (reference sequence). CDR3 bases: TGTGCCAGTAAACGGACAGCACGGCCGCCCCTCCACTTT. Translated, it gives CASKRTARPPLHF.

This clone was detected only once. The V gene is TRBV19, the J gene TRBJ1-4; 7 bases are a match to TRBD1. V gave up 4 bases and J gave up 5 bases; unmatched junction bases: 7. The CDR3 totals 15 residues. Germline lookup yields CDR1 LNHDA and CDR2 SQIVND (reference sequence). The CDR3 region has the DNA TGTGCCAGTAGTAGTTCAGACAGGGCGAATGAAAAACTGTTTTTT. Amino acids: CASSSSDRANEKLFF.

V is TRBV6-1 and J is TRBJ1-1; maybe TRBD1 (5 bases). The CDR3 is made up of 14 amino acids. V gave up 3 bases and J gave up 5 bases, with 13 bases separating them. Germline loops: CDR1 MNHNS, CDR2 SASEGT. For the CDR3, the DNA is TGTGCCAGCAGTGACGAGGAGGGGAGGACTGAAGCTTTCTTT. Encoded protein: CASSDEEGRTEAFF.

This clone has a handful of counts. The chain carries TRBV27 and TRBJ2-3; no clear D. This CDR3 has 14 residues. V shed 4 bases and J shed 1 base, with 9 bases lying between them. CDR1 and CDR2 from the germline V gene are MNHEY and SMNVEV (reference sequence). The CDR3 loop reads CASSSFRGTDTQYF. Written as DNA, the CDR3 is TGTGCCAGCAGTTCATTCCGGGGCACAGATACGCAGTATTTT.

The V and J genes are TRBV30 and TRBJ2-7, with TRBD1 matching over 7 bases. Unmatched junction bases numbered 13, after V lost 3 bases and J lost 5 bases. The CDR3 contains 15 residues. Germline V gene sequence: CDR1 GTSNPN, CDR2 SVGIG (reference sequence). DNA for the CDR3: TGTGCCTGGAGCGACACCGACAGGGTGGTACACGAGCAGTACTTC. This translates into CAWSDTDRVVHEQYF.

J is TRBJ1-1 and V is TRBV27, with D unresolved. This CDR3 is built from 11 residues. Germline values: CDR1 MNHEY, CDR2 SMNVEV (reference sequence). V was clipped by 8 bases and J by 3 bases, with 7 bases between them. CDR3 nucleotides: TGTGCCAGCGGGAGGGACACTGAAGCTTTCTTT. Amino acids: CASGRDTEAFF.

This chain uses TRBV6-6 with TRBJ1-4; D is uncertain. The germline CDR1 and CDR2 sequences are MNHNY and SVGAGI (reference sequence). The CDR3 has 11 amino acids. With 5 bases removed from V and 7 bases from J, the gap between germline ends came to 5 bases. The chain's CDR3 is CASSLGEKLFF. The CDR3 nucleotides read TGTGCCAGCAGTCTCGGTGAAAAACTGTTTTTT.

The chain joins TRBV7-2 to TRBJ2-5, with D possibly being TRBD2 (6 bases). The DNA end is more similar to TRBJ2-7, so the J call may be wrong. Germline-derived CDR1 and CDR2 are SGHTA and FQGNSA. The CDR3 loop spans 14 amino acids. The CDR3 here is CASSRLAVSYEQYF. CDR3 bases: TGTGCCAGCAGCCGCTTAGCGGTCTCCTACGAGCAGTACTTC.

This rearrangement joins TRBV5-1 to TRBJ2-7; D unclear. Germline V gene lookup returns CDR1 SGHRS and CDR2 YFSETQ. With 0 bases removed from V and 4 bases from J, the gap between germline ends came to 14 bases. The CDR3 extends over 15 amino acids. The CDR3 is CASSLVAGDGYEQYF. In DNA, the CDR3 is TGCGCCAGCAGCTTGGTGGCTGGCGACGGGTACGAGCAGTACTTC.

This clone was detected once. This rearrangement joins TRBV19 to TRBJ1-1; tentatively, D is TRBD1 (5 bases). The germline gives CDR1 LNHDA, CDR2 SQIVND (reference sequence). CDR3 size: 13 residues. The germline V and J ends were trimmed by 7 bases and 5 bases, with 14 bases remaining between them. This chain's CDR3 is CASTPGGGTEAFF. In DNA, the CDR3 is TGTGCCAGTACCCCGGGGGGAGGGACTGAAGCTTTCTTT.

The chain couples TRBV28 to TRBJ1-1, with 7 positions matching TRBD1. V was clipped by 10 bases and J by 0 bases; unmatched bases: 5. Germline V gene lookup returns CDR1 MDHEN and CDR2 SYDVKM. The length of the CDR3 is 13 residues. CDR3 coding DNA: TGTGCCATTGGGACAGCTATGAACACTGAAGCTTTCTTT. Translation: CAIGTAMNTEAFF. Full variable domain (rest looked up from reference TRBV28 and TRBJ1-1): DVKVTQSSRYLVKRTGEKVFLECVQDMDHENMFWYRQDPGLGLRLIYFSYDVKMKEKGDIPEGYSVSREKKERFSLILESASTNQTSMYLCAIGTAMNTEAFFGQGTRLTVV.

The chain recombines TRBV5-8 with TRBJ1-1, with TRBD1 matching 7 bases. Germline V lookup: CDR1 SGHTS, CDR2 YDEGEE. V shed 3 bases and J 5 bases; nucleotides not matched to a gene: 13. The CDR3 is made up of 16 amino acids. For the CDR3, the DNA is TGTGCCAGCAGCTCTGGAGCCGGGACAGTCGAAACTGAAGCTTTCTTT. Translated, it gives CASSSGAGTVETEAFF.